This T cell receptor (beta chain) was profiled in a study of blood T cells in healthy people across ages. Alongside a J-beta primer mix, a sample-barcoded 5' primer served in a second PCR lasting about 7 to 12 cycles. TCRdb called the 5' RACE reads again in MiXCR, with one record for every CDR3 protein. The sample contains 1.5 million to 2 million distinct CDR3 sequences, under 30% of which appear only once. V lost 6 bases and J lost 2; bases outside the gene matches: 10. This CDR3 comprises 17 residues. The V gene is TRBV12-3 or TRBV12-4, the J gene TRBJ2-6, with 7 bases that match TRBD1. The TCR sequence derives from a woman in her thirties in good health. The sample consisted of blood. The CDR3 region has the DNA TGTGCCAGCAGCCCGACAGGGCTACTCCCTGGGGCCAACGTCCTGACTTTC. Protein product: CASSPTGLLPGANVLTF.